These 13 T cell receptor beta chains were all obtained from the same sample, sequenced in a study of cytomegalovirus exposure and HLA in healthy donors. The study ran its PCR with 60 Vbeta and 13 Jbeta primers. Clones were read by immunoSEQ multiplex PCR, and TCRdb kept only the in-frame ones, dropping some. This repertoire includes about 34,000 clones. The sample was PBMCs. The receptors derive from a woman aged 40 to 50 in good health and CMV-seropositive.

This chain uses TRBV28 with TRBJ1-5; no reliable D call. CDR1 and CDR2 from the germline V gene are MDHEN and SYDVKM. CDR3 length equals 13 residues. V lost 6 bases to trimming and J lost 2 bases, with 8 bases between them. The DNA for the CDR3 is TGTGCCAGCAGACGGTTTGGCAATCAGCCCCAGCATTTT. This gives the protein CASRRFGNQPQHF.

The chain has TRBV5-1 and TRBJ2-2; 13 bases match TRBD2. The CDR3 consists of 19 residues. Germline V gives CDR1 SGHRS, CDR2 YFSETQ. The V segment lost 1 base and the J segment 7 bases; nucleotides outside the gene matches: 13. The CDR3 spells CASSLTQLAGGPWSGELFF. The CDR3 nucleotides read TGCGCCAGCAGCTTGACTCAACTAGCGGGAGGGCCGTGGAGCGGGGAGCTGTTTTTT.

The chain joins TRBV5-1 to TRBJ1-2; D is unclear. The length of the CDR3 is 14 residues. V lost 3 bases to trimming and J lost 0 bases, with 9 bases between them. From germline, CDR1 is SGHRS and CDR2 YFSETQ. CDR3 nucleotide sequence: TGCGCCAGCAGCTCGATCCCGGCTAACTATGGCTACACCTTC. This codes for CASSSIPANYGYTF.

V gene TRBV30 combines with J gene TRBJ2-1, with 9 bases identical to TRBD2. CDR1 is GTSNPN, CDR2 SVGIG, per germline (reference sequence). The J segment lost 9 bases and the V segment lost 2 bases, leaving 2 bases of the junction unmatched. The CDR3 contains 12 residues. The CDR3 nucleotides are TGTGCCTGGAGTTTAGCGGGAGCTGAGCAGTTCTTC. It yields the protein CAWSLAGAEQFF.

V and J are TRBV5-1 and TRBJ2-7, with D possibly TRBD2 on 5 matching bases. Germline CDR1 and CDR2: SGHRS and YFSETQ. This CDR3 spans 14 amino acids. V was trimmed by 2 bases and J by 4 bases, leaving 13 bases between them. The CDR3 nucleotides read TGCGCCAGCAGCTTTGAGGGTTCTTGGTACGAGCAGTACTTC. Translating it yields CASSFEGSWYEQYF.

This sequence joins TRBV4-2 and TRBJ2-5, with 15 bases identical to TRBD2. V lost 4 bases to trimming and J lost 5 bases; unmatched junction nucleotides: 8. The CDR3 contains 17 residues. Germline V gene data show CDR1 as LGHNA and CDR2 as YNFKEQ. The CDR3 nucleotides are TGTGCCAGCAGCCCCGGACTAGCGGGAGGGAGGGGCGAGACCCAGTACTTC. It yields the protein CASSPGLAGGRGETQYF.

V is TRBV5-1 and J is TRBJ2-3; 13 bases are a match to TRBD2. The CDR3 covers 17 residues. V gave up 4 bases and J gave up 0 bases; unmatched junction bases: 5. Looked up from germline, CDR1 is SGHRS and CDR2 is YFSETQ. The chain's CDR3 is CASSPGLAGASTDTQYF. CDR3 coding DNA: TGCGCCAGCAGCCCCGGACTAGCGGGAGCTAGCACAGATACGCAGTATTTT. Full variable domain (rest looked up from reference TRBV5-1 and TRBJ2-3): KAGVTQTPRYLIKTRGQQVTLSCSPISGHRSVSWYQQTPGQGLQFLFEYFSETQRNKGNFPGRFSGRQFSNSRSEMNVSTLELGDSALYLCASSPGLAGASTDTQYFGPGTRLTVL.

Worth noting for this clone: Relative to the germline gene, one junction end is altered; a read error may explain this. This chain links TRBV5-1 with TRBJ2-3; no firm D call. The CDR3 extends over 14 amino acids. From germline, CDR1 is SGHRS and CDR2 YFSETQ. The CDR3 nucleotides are TGCGCCAGCAGCTTGGAGCAGTTCACAGATAAGCAGTATTTT. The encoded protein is CASSLEQFTDKQYF.

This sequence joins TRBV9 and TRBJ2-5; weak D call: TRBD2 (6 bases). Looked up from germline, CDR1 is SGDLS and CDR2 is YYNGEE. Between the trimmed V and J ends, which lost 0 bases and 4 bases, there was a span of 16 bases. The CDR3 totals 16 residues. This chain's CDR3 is CASSVVPSGGGETQYF. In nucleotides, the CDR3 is TGTGCCAGCAGCGTAGTCCCCTCCGGGGGTGGAGAGACCCAGTACTTC. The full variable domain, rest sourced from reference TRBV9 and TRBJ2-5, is DSGVTQTPKHLITATGQRVTLRCSPRSGDLSVYWYQQSLDQGLQFLIQYYNGEERAKGNILERFSAQQFPDLHSELNLSSLELGDSALYFCASSVVPSGGGETQYFGPGTRLLVL.

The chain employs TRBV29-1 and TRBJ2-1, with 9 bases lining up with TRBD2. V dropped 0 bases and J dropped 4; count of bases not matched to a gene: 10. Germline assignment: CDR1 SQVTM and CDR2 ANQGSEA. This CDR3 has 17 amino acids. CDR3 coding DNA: TGCAGCGTTGAAGATCTGGACCTAGCGGGATATTACAATGAGCAGTTCTTC. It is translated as CSVEDLDLAGYYNEQFF.

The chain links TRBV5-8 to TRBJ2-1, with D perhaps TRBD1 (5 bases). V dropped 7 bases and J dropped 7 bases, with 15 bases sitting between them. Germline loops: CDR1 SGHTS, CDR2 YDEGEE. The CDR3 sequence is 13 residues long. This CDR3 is CASRTFPRNEQFF. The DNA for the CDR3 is TGTGCCAGCCGGACATTCCCCAGGAATGAGCAGTTCTTC.

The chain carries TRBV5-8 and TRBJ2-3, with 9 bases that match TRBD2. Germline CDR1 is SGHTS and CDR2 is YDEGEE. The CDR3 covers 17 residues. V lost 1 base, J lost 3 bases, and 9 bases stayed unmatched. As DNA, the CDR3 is TGTGCCAGCAGCTTGAGACTTGCGGGAGGGGGGACAGATACGCAGTATTTT. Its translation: CASSLRLAGGGTDTQYF.

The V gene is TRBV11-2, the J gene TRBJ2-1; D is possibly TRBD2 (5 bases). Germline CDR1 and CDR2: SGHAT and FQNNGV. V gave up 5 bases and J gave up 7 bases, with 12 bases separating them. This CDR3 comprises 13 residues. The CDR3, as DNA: TGTGCCAGCAGCCATAGCGTACTGAATGAGCAGTTCTTC. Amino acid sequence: CASSHSVLNEQFF.